These 18 T cell receptor beta chains share one sample of origin, sequenced in a study of T cells in Graves' hyperthyroidism and ophthalmopathy. Researchers took RNA transcripts and amplified the TCR beta CDR3 regions from them. The primer set for the first-round RT-PCR of the TCR CDR3 was HTBI. In TCRdb, the multiplex PCR reads were re-called with MiXCR into one record per CDR3 protein. Of fewer than 750,000 distinct CDR3 sequences listed, about 15% are singletons. The sample consisted of blood. The receptors stem from a woman in her forties or fifties with Graves' ophthalmopathy.

The CDR3 spells CSAQRGPRGYNEQFF. CDR3 nucleotide sequence: TGCAGTGCCCAGAGAGGCCCCCGAGGGTACAATGAGCAGTTCTTC. The chain couples TRBV20-1 to TRBJ2-1, with a weak D call TRBD2 (5 bases). CDR3 length equals 15 residues. The germline V and J ends were trimmed by 6 bases and 4 bases, with 19 bases remaining between them. The germline V gene encodes CDR1 DFQATT and CDR2 SNEGSKA (reference sequence).

This clonotype was counted many times. V and J are TRBV11-2 and TRBJ2-1; 9 bases are shared with TRBD1. The CDR3 contains 16 residues. V lost 5 bases to trimming and J lost 4 bases; unmatched junction nucleotides: 9. The germline V gene has CDR1 SGHAT and CDR2 FQNNGV. The CDR3 bases are TGTGCCAGCAGCCGGCTACAGGGGGCGGATTACAATGAGCAGTTCTTC. Protein product: CASSRLQGADYNEQFF.

The table lists this clonotype with many counts. The gene calls are TRBV7-2 and TRBJ2-3, with a weak D call TRBD2 (6 bases). Trimming took off 8 bases at V and 0 bases at J, with 15 bases between the two ends. Germline V lookup: CDR1 SGHTA, CDR2 FQGNSA. This CDR3 is 15 amino acids long. The CDR3 DNA reads as TGTGCCAGCCCCTCGGTGAGCGGGAGCACAGATACGCAGTATTTT. As protein: CASPSVSGSTDTQYF.

This sequence joins TRBV12-3 or TRBV12-4 and TRBJ1-2; D uncertain. CDR3 length equals 13 residues. Trimming stripped 3 bases from V and 1 base from J, with 6 bases between. The CDR3 coding sequence is TGTGCCAGCAGTTTTGCCATTAACTATGGCTACACCTTC. Residues: CASSFAINYGYTF.

This clonotype was recorded many times. The chain combines TRBV30 with TRBJ2-1; 11 bases match TRBD2. The CDR3 is 17 residues long. Unmatched junction bases numbered 8, after V lost 2 bases and J lost 2 bases. In germline, CDR1 is GTSNPN, CDR2 SVGIG (reference sequence). CDR3 sequence: CAWSSSGRGLAYNEQFF. The DNA of the CDR3 is TGTGCCTGGAGTAGTAGCGGGAGGGGGCTCGCCTACAATGAGCAGTTCTTC.

This clonotype was counted between two and nine times. This chain links TRBV29-1 with TRBJ2-3; D perhaps matches TRBD2 (6 bases). Per the germline V gene, CDR1 is SQVTM and CDR2 is ANQGSEA. The CDR3 sequence is 13 residues long. Trimming pared 5 bases from V and 2 bases from J, leaving 11 bases between. The DNA of the CDR3 is TGCAGCGTTCGTGGGAGGATCACAGATACGCAGTATTTT. It yields the protein CSVRGRITDTQYF.

Here the CDR3 reads CSARVTAYEQYF. The CDR3 nucleotides read TGCAGTGCTAGGGTCACAGCCTACGAGCAGTACTTC. The rearrangement joins TRBV20-1 to TRBJ2-7; no firm D call. The germline V gene has CDR1 DFQATT and CDR2 SNEGSKA (reference sequence). The CDR3 loop spans 12 amino acids. V lost 3 bases to trimming and J lost 2 bases, with 8 bases between them.

The chain links TRBV20-1 to TRBJ2-7; TRBD2 matches at 7 bases. The germline V gene has CDR1 DFQATT and CDR2 SNEGSKA (reference sequence). CDR3 length equals 13 residues. V dropped 8 bases and J dropped 4; count of bases not matched to a gene: 11. Here the CDR3 DNA reads TGCAGTTGGAGACTAGCTTCGGTATACGAGCAGTACTTC. Translation gives CSWRLASVYEQYF.

This clonotype was recorded many times. This chain joins TRBV15 and TRBJ1-1; D is uncertain. V dropped 3 bases and J dropped 4 bases, with 9 bases sitting between them. From germline, CDR1 is LNHNV and CDR2 YYDKDF (reference sequence). The length of the CDR3 is 13 residues. The CDR3 loop reads CATSSPEGTEAFF. CDR3 DNA: TGTGCCACCAGCAGCCCTGAGGGCACTGAAGCTTTCTTT.

The chain employs TRBV29-1 and TRBJ2-6; 8 bases are a match to TRBD2. The CDR3 contains 16 residues. V lost 4 bases, J lost 3 bases, and 8 bases stayed unmatched. Germline CDR1 and CDR2: SQVTM and ANQGSEA. In nucleotides, the CDR3 is TGCAGCGTTGGGGGGGCGGGGGGCATTGGGGCCAACGTCCTGACTTTC. Amino acid sequence: CSVGGAGGIGANVLTF. The variable domain in full, with the rest retrieved from reference TRBV29-1 and TRBJ2-6, is SAVISQKPSRDICQRGTSLTIQCQVDSQVTMMFWYRQQPGQSLTLIATANQGSEATYESGFVIDKFPISRPNLTFSTLTVSNMSPEDSSIYLCSVGGAGGIGANVLTFGAGSRLTVL.

The V call is TRBV6-5, the J call TRBJ2-4; tentatively, D is TRBD1 or TRBD2 (5 bases each). The V and J ends lost 0 bases and 6 bases respectively, with 6 bases between them. There are 13 residues in the CDR3. Germline V gives CDR1 MNHEY, CDR2 SVGAGI. The CDR3 sequence: CASSYSRGNIQYF. The CDR3 DNA reads TGTGCCAGCAGTTACTCGAGGGGAAACATTCAGTACTTC.

This clonotype showed up many times. The J gene is TRBJ1-2, the V gene TRBV3-1; D is unresolved. The CDR3 length is 14 residues. V gave up 1 base and J gave up 2 bases, with 8 bases separating them. Germline V CDR1 and CDR2: LGHDT, YNNKEL (reference sequence). CDR3 nucleotides: TGTGCCAGCAGCCAAGGAGCCAGGAACTATGGCTACACCTTC. Translating gives CASSQGARNYGYTF. Complete variable domain (other parts from reference TRBV3-1 and TRBJ1-2): DTAVSQTPKYLVTQMGNDKSIKCEQNLGHDTMYWYKQDSKKFLKIMFSYNNKELIINETVPNRFSPKSPDKAHLNLHINSLELGDSAVYFCASSQGARNYGYTFGSGTRLTVV.

This rearrangement joins TRBV9 to TRBJ1-1; D may be TRBD1 (5 bases). This CDR3 contains 14 residues. Trimming shortened V by 0 bases and J by 6 bases, and 12 bases separated the two germline ends. Germline values: CDR1 SGDLS, CDR2 YYNGEE. CDR3 residues: CASSVVNGGAEAFF. The DNA of the CDR3 is TGTGCCAGCAGCGTAGTAAATGGGGGTGCTGAAGCTTTCTTT. The whole variable domain, filled in from reference TRBV9 and TRBJ1-1, reads DSGVTQTPKHLITATGQRVTLRCSPRSGDLSVYWYQQSLDQGLQFLIQYYNGEERAKGNILERFSAQQFPDLHSELNLSSLELGDSALYFCASSVVNGGAEAFFGQGTRLTVV.

This clonotype was recorded at least ten times. V and J are TRBV7-9 and TRBJ2-7; a possible D gene is TRBD2 (5 bases). The germline V gene encodes CDR1 SEHNR and CDR2 FQNEAQ (reference sequence). CDR3 length: 14 amino acids. Trimming cost V 5 bases and J 2 bases, with 13 bases left between them. The CDR3 here is CASSPKDSTYEQYF. The CDR3 bases are TGTGCCAGCAGCCCAAAGGACTCCACCTACGAGCAGTACTTC.

There are a few counts of this clonotype. The V and J genes are TRBV14 and TRBJ2-2, with D possibly being TRBD1 (5 bases). The germline CDR1 and CDR2 sequences are SGHDN and FVKESK. CDR3 length equals 15 residues. The V end lost 0 bases, the J end lost 1 base, and 6 bases lay between the germline ends. The CDR3: CASSQDTGNTGELFF. The CDR3, as DNA: TGTGCCAGCAGCCAAGATACAGGGAACACCGGGGAGCTGTTTTTT.

The J gene is TRBJ2-7, the V gene TRBV4-2; 9 bases match TRBD2. Germline V gene sequence: CDR1 LGHNA, CDR2 YNFKEQ. The CDR3 is made up of 19 amino acids. J lost 0 bases, V lost 0 bases, and 12 bases had no gene match. The CDR3 loop reads CASSQDLGSGRFTSYEQYF. CDR3 nucleotide sequence: TGTGCCAGCAGCCAAGATCTTGGTAGCGGGAGATTTACCTCCTACGAGCAGTACTTC.

This clonotype was recorded many times. CDR3 region: CASSKTGQAEQFF. CDR3 DNA: TGTGCCAGCAGCAAGACAGGGCAGGCTGAGCAGTTCTTC. The gene calls are TRBV16 and TRBJ2-1; 7 bases line up with TRBD1. Trimming took 5 bases from V and 9 from J; bases not matched to a gene: 7. The CDR3 spans 13 residues. Looked up from germline, CDR1 is KGHSY and CDR2 is FQNENV.

This clonotype has a count of ten or more. The chain uses TRBV28 and TRBJ2-3; 10 bases match TRBD2. The V gene's germline CDR1 is MDHEN and CDR2 SYDVKM. CDR3 length equals 19 residues. V shed 10 bases, J shed 2 bases, and the junction held 21 bases outside the gene matches. CDR3 DNA: TGTGCCACCTCCCGTATAACTATGACTAGCGGGTTAGCCACAGATACGCAGTATTTT. Translated: CATSRITMTSGLATDTQYF. Based on the CDR3 plus reference TRBV28 and TRBJ2-3, the full variable domain is DVKVTQSSRYLVKRTGEKVFLECVQDMDHENMFWYRQDPGLGLRLIYFSYDVKMKEKGDIPEGYSVSREKKERFSLILESASTNQTSMYLCATSRITMTSGLATDTQYFGPGTRLTVL.